The 20 T cell receptor beta chains in this list originate from one sample, sequenced in a study of T-cell reconstitution after alpha-beta-depleted transplantation in children. The TCRbeta library incorporated unique molecular identifiers. TCRdb reprocessed the PCR reads via MiXCR and lists one record per CDR3 protein. The repertoire consists of fewer than 120,000 distinct CDR3 sequences, with 10% to 13% occurring once and the leading ten covering over 8%. Sequenced material: PBMCs from the stem cell graft donor, taken from the stem cell graft. The receptors were gathered from a human donor who donated a stem cell graft to a child with acute lymphoblastic leukemia.

Ten or more counts support this clonotype. The rearrangement joins TRBV7-8 to TRBJ1-1; TRBD1 is a possible D gene (6 bases). Trimming left V 1 base short and J 0 bases short, with 9 bases between. Germline V gene sequence: CDR1 SGHVS, CDR2 FQNEAQ. This CDR3 is 15 amino acids long. CDR3 in DNA: TGTGCCAGCAGCTTAGTGGCAGGGGTGAACACTGAAGCTTTCTTT. Amino acid sequence: CASSLVAGVNTEAFF.

This clonotype came up many times. V gene TRBV12-3 or TRBV12-4 combines with J gene TRBJ1-5; D unresolved. V was pared by 1 base and J by 6 bases, with 10 bases between. The CDR3 is 14 residues long. CDR3 loop: CASSLVGAGQPQHF. CDR3 coding DNA: TGTGCCAGCAGTTTAGTCGGAGCCGGTCAGCCCCAGCATTTT.

The table lists this clonotype with many counts. The rearrangement uses TRBV12-3 or TRBV12-4 and TRBJ2-7; 14 bases match TRBD2. The V and J ends lost 6 bases and 2 bases, in that order; junction bases with no gene match: 0. CDR3 size: 14 residues. Here the CDR3 reads CASRTSGGAYEQYF. CDR3 nucleotide sequence: TGTGCCAGCAGGACTAGCGGGGGGGCCTACGAGCAGTACTTC.

This clonotype was observed many times. The V and J genes are TRBV20-1 and TRBJ2-5; 7 bases line up with TRBD1. Germline CDR1 DFQATT, CDR2 SNEGSKA (reference sequence). Germline trimming cut 1 base from V and 5 bases from J; bases unmatched to any gene: 13. The CDR3 has 16 residues. The CDR3 sequence is CSARAAGGYEVETQYF. The CDR3, as DNA: TGCAGTGCTAGAGCCGCAGGGGGTTACGAAGTGGAGACCCAGTACTTC.

This clonotype was detected ten times or more. This chain links TRBV9 with TRBJ1-4, with D unclear. CDR3 length: 14 residues. V was clipped by 3 bases and J by 5 bases, with 11 bases between them. Germline loops: CDR1 SGDLS, CDR2 YYNGEE. The CDR3 DNA sequence: TGTGCCAGCAGCGAAGTCGTCGGGAATGAAAAACTGTTTTTT. This sequence encodes CASSEVVGNEKLFF.

This clonotype appeared many times. V usage is TRBV13 and J usage is TRBJ1-1; D is possibly TRBD1 (6 bases). There are 12 residues in the CDR3. Germline CDR1 reads PRHDT; CDR2 reads FYEKMQ (reference sequence). V was clipped by 9 bases and J by 5 bases, with 13 bases between them. In DNA, the CDR3 is TGTGCCAGTTTCAGGGGAAAGACTGAAGCTTTCTTT. Translated: CASFRGKTEAFF.

In its sample, this clonotype was seen many times. The chain joins TRBV15 to TRBJ1-5; no clear D. The CDR3 has 15 residues. Germline assignment: CDR1 LNHNV and CDR2 YYDKDF (reference sequence). V was pared by 0 bases and J by 3 bases, with 9 bases between. CDR3 DNA sequence: TGTGCCACCAGCAGAGATGTGGGTATCAATCAGCCCCAGCATTTT. It specifies CATSRDVGINQPQHF.

This clonotype was counted at least ten times. The chain recombines TRBV15 with TRBJ2-7; unclear D gene. Trimming removed 3 bases from V and 0 bases from J, with 6 bases in between. The CDR3 spans 13 residues. Germline CDR1 LNHNV, CDR2 YYDKDF (reference sequence). The CDR3 DNA follows: TGTGCCACCAGCAGTCTCCTCTCCTACGAGCAGTACTTC. The encoded protein is CATSSLLSYEQYF.

This clonotype was counted many times. The V call is TRBV28, the J call TRBJ1-2, with a possible D match to TRBD1 (5 bases). Trimming shortened V by 10 bases and J by 2 bases, and 20 bases separated the two germline ends. Germline V gene lookup returns CDR1 MDHEN and CDR2 SYDVKM. The CDR3 is 15 residues long. The CDR3 region has the DNA TGTGCCACCTCTGTGGGCAGGGCCCTCAACTATGGCTACACCTTC. This codes for CATSVGRALNYGYTF.

This clonotype was seen at least ten times. This chain uses TRBV6-2 or TRBV6-3 with TRBJ2-7; 14 bases fit TRBD2. The CDR3 spans 16 residues. J was trimmed by 5 bases and V by 2 bases; bases with no gene match: 5. In germline, CDR1 is MNHEY, CDR2 SVGEGT. This CDR3 is CASSYGGTSGRDEQYF. The CDR3 coding sequence is TGTGCCAGCAGTTACGGTGGGACTAGCGGGAGAGACGAGCAGTACTTC.

The table lists this clonotype with many counts. The V and J genes are TRBV6-2 or TRBV6-3 and TRBJ2-3; 9 bases line up with TRBD1. The CDR3 totals 16 residues. From germline, CDR1 is MNHEY and CDR2 SVGEGT. V lost 4 bases and J lost 1; bases outside the gene matches: 6. The CDR3 region is CASSFGRDRGTDTQYF. As DNA, the CDR3 is TGTGCCAGCAGTTTCGGCCGGGACAGGGGCACAGATACGCAGTATTTT.

There are a few counts of this clonotype. The J gene is TRBJ2-2, the V gene TRBV11-2, with 8 positions matching TRBD1. J gave up 3 bases and V 3 bases, and 0 bases lay outside the gene matches. The length of the CDR3 is 14 residues. Germline V lookup: CDR1 SGHAT, CDR2 FQNNGV. CDR3 amino acids: CASSLTGDTGELFF. In DNA form, the CDR3 reads TGTGCCAGCAGCTTGACAGGGGACACCGGGGAGCTGTTTTTT.

In this sample, this clonotype turned up many times. In nucleotides, the CDR3 is TGTGCCATGCATAGCGATTCCTACAATGAGCAGTTCTTC. Its protein is CAMHSDSYNEQFF. V usage is TRBV10-3 and J usage is TRBJ2-1; TRBD2 might be the D (5 bases). This CDR3 has 13 amino acids. Germline loops: CDR1 ENHRY, CDR2 SYGVKD. The germline V and J ends were trimmed by 9 bases and 1 base, with 10 bases remaining between them.

This clonotype was recorded many times. The chain joins TRBV18 to TRBJ2-5; D is ambiguous. Germline-derived CDR1 and CDR2 are KGHSH and LQKENI. The CDR3 runs to 12 residues. V lost 6 bases to trimming and J lost 5 bases, with 10 bases between them. The CDR3 DNA follows: TGTGCCAGCTCTCGAAGCCGCGAGACCCAGTACTTC. It yields the protein CASSRSRETQYF.

A few counts support this clonotype. The chain combines TRBV7-2 with TRBJ2-2; TRBD2 matches at 10 bases. In germline, CDR1 is SGHTA, CDR2 FQGNSA. J was trimmed by 6 bases and V by 0 bases; bases with no gene match: 16. CDR3 length: 20 amino acids. In DNA, the CDR3 is TGTGCCAGCAGCTTAGCTCCGGGACTAGCGAGACATAGAGGTTCCGGGGAGCTGTTTTTT. Protein: CASSLAPGLARHRGSGELFF.

This clonotype was recorded many times. The chain has TRBV6-2 or TRBV6-3 and TRBJ1-5; D is ambiguous. Trimming stripped 0 bases from V and 6 bases from J, with 6 bases between. The CDR3 extends over 13 amino acids. Germline V gene sequence: CDR1 MNHEY, CDR2 SVGEGT. The CDR3 reads CASSYSKVQPQHF. The CDR3 nucleotides are TGTGCCAGCAGTTACTCGAAGGTTCAGCCCCAGCATTTT.

The sample holds many counts of this clonotype. V usage is TRBV7-2 and J usage is TRBJ1-4; D ambiguous. The CDR3 runs to 15 residues. Germline V lookup: CDR1 SGHTA, CDR2 FQGNSA. Trimming cost V 5 bases and J 7 bases, with 17 bases left between them. CDR3 DNA sequence: TGTGCCAGCAGCCGGGCCCCCGGAGGGAGTGAAAAACTGTTTTTT. It specifies CASSRAPGGSEKLFF.

This clonotype was counted at least ten times. The rearrangement links TRBV7-2 to TRBJ2-7, with 8 nucleotides matching TRBD1. The V segment lost 3 bases and the J segment 4 bases; nucleotides outside the gene matches: 5. Germline loops: CDR1 SGHTA, CDR2 FQGNSA. The CDR3 covers 14 residues. This CDR3 reads CASSFQGAAYEQYF. CDR3 bases: TGTGCCAGCAGCTTTCAGGGGGCAGCTTACGAGCAGTACTTC.

This clonotype was counted many times. The chain is built from TRBV5-1 and TRBJ1-6; weak D call: TRBD1 (5 bases). The CDR3 runs 16 residues. V shed 4 bases and J shed 10 bases, with 21 bases lying between them. CDR1 and CDR2 from the germline V gene are SGHRS and YFSETQ. CDR3 region: CASSVDTGVGGSPLHF. DNA of the CDR3: TGCGCCAGCAGCGTGGATACCGGAGTGGGGGGATCACCCCTCCACTTT.

The J gene is TRBJ2-7, the V gene TRBV18; a possible D gene is TRBD1 (6 bases). With 1 base removed from V and 0 bases from J, the gap between germline ends came to 10 bases. From germline, CDR1 is KGHSH and CDR2 LQKENI. The CDR3 contains 15 residues. CDR3 bases: TGTGCCAGCTCACCACTGGGGACAACCTCCTACGAGCAGTACTTC. Amino acids: CASSPLGTTSYEQYF.